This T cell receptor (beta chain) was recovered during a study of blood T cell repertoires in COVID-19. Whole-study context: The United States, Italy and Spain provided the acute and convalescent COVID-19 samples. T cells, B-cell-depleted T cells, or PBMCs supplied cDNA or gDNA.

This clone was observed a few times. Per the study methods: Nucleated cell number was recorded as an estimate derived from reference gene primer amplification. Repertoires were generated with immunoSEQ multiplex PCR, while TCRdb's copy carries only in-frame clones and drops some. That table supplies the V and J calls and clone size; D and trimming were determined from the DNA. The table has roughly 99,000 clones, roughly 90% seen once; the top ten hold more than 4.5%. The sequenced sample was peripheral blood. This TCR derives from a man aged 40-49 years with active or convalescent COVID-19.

The CDR3 sequence is CASNDWPNTGELFF. The CDR3 DNA follows: TGTGCCAGCAACGACTGGCCGAACACCGGGGAGCTGTTTTTT. The gene calls are TRBV6-6 and TRBJ2-2; no definite D call. CDR1 is MNHNY and CDR2 is SVGAGI in the germline V gene (reference sequence). CDR3 length: 14 residues. V lost 7 bases and J lost 0, with 9 bases in between.